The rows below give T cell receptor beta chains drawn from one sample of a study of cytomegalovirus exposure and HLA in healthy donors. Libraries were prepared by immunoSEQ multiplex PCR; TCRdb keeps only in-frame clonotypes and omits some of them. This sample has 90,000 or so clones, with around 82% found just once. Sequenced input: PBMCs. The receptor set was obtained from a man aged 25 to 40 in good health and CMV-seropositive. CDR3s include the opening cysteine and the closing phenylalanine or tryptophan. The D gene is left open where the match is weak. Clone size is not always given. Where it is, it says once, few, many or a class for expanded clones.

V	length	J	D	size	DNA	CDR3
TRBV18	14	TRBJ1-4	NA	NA	TGTGCCAGCTCCGTCTCCTGGCCAATAGAAAAACTGTTTTTT	CASSVSWPIEKLFF
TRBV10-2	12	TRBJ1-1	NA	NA	TGCGCCAGCAGTGCTATGAACACTGAAGCTTTCTTT	CASSAMNTEAFF
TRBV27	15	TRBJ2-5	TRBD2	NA	TGTGCCAGCAGTTTATCGGACGGGAGGGGAGAGACCCAGTACTTC	CASSLSDGRGETQYF
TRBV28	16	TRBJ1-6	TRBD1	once	TGTGCCAGCAGCACCTTTGGGGACAGTCATAATTCACCCCTCCACTTT	CASSTFGDSHNSPLHF
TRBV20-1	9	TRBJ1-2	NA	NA	TGCAGTGCTGGTGAGGCCTACACCTTC	CSAGEAYTF
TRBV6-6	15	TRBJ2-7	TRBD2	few	TGTGCCAGCAGTCAAATAGCGGGAGGGAAGAGAGAGCAGTACTTC	CASSQIAGGKREQYF
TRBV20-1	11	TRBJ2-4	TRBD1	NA	TGCAGTGGGGACAGCAAAAACATTCAGTACTTC	CSGDSKNIQYF
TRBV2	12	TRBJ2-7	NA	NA	TGTGCCGCCGGAGCGGTCTCCTACGAGCAGTACTTC	CAAGAVSYEQYF
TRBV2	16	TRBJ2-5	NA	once	TGTGCCAGCAGCCGTCTAGGGGGAAGCAACCAAGAGACCCAGTACTTC	CASSRLGGSNQETQYF
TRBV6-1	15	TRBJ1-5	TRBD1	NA	TGTGCCAGCAGTGCCCCGGGACAGGGGAATCAGCCCCAGCATTTT	CASSAPGQGNQPQHF
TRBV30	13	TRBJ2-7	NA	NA	TGTGCCTGGAGTCCCGGCCCACTACGAGAGCAGTACTTC	CAWSPGPLREQYF
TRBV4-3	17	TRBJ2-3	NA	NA	TGCGCCAGCAGCCAAGATTGGGGGGACTCCACTTATGATTCGCAGTATTTT	CASSQDWGDSTYDSQYF
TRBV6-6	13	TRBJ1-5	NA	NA	TGTGCCAGCACCCCAGTAGGGGTTCAGCCCCAGCATTTT	CASTPVGVQPQHF
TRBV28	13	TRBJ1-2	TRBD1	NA	TGTGCCAGCATCAGGGGGGCTAACTATGGCTACACCTTC	CASIRGANYGYTF
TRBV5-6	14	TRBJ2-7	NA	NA	TGTGCCAGCAGCTTCCTAAGGAGCTCCTACGAGCAGTACTTC	CASSFLRSSYEQYF
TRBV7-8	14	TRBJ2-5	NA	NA	TGTGCCAGCAGCGTCGGGACAAACCAAGAGACCCAGTACTTC	CASSVGTNQETQYF
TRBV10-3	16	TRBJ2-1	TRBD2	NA	TGTGCCATCAGTGGTAGCGGGAGGGGCTCCTACAATGAGCAGTTCTTC	CAISGSGRGSYNEQFF
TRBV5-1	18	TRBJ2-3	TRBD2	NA	TGCGCCAGCAGCTTGGTTCTAGCGGGCTTAACTAGCACAGATACGCAGTATTTT	CASSLVLAGLTSTDTQYF
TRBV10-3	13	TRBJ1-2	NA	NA	TGTGCCATCAGCCCTGACAGCGACTATGGCTACACCTTC	CAISPDSDYGYTF
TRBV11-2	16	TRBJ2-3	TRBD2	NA	TGTGCCAGCAGCTCAGGACTAGCGGGGTTTCCAGATACGCAGTATTTT	CASSSGLAGFPDTQYF
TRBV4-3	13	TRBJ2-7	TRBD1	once	TGCGCCAGCAGCCCGGACAGGGGCCACGAGCAGTACTTC	CASSPDRGHEQYF
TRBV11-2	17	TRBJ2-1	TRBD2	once	TGTGCCAGCAGCTTATTTCATCCGGGACTAGCGGGATCTGAGCAGTTCTTC	CASSLFHPGLAGSEQFF
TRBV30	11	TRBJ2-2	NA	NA	TGTGCCTCCACAGCCGCCGGGGAGCTGTTTTTT	CASTAAGELFF
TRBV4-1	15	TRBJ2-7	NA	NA	TGCGCCAGCAGCCAAGTCCCCATCTTGGAGTACGAGCAGTACTTC	CASSQVPILEYEQYF
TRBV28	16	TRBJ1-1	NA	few	TGTGCCAGCAGCCCCGCGCCGGGGGGGGGTAAGACTGAAGCTTTCTTT	CASSPAPGGGKTEAFF
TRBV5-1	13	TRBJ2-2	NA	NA	TGCGCCAGCAGCGAGGGAAGGACCGGGGAGCTGTTTTTT	CASSEGRTGELFF
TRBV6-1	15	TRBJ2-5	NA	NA	TGTGCCAGCTCATCCGGCCGGGGGGCCTGGGAGACCCAGTACTTC	CASSSGRGAWETQYF
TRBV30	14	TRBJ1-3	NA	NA	TGTGCCTGGAGTGTAGGGGGATCTGGAAACACCATATATTTT	CAWSVGGSGNTIYF
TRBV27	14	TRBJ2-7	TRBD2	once	TGTGCCAGCAGTCCGGGACTAGCGGGACCCGAGCAGTACTTC	CASSPGLAGPEQYF
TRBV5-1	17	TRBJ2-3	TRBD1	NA	TGCGCCAGCAGCTTGGTTACAGGGGGATTGGGGATAGATACGCAGTATTTT	CASSLVTGGLGIDTQYF
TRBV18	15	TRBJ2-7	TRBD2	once	TGTGCCAGCTCACCGGCCGGGACTAGCGCCGGCGAGCAGTACTTC	CASSPAGTSAGEQYF
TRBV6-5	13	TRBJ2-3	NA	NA	TGTGCCAGCAGTTACCCAGGGGCAGATACGCAGTATTTT	CASSYPGADTQYF
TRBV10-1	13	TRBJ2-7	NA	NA	TGCGCCAGCAGTGAGACAGACAGCCGCGAGCAGTACTTC	CASSETDSREQYF
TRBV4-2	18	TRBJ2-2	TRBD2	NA	TGTGCCAGCAGCCAAGATGGACGACTAGCGGGGAACACCGGGGAGCTGTTTTTT	CASSQDGRLAGNTGELFF
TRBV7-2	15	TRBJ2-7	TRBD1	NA	TGTGCCAGCAGCTTAGTGGCCGACAGGGTCTACGAGCAGTACTTC	CASSLVADRVYEQYF
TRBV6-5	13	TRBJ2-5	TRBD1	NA	TGTGCCAGCAGCCAAGGGGGCCCAGAGACCCAGTACTTC	CASSQGGPETQYF
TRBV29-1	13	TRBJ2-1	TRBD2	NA	TGCAGCGTTTTTGGACTAGAATCCAATGAGCAGTTCTTC	CSVFGLESNEQFF
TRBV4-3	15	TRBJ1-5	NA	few	TGCGCCAGCAGCCAAGATATTGCGGGCAATCAGCCCCAGCATTTT	CASSQDIAGNQPQHF
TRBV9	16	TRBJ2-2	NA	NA	TGTGCCAGCAGCGTAGAGATACAGCGGTACACCGGGGAGCTGTTTTTT	CASSVEIQRYTGELFF
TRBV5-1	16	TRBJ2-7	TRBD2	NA	TGCGCCAGCAGCTTGATCGCAGGACTAGCGGACTACGAGCAGTACTTC	CASSLIAGLADYEQYF
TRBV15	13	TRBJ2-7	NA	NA	TGTGCCACCAGCGTGAGACTGGGGGGCGAGCAGTACTTC	CATSVRLGGEQYF
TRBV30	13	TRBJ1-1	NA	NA	TGTGCCTGGAGTGTTCAGGGCCCCACTGAAGCTTTCTTT	CAWSVQGPTEAFF
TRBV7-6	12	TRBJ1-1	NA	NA	TGTGCCAGCAGCTTAGCACATACTGAAGCTTTCTTT	CASSLAHTEAFF
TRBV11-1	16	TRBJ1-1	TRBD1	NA	TGTGCCAGCATCCCAAGGTCCTACAGGGGGAACACTGAAGCTTTCTTT	CASIPRSYRGNTEAFF
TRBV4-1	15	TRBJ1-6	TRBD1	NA	TGCGCCAGCAGCCATGGGACAGTCGTGAATTCACCCCTCCACTTT	CASSHGTVVNSPLHF
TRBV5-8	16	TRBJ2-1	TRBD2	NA	TGTGCCAGCAGCTCGGGACTAGCGGGAGTTCGCAATGAGCAGTTCTTC	CASSSGLAGVRNEQFF
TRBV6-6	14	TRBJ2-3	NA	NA	TGTGCCAGCACTACTACAAGTCTGGCAGATACGCAGTATTTT	CASTTTSLADTQYF
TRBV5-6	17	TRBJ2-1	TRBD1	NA	TGTGCCAGCAGCTCTCGCCCGGACAGGAAAACCTACAATGAGCAGTTCTTC	CASSSRPDRKTYNEQFF
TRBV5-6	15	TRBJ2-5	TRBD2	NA	TGTGCCAGCAACCCCTTGGGGGGGAACCAAGAGACCCAGTACTTC	CASNPLGGNQETQYF
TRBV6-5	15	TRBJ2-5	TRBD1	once	TGTGCCAGCAGCCGCCTCGGGACAGGCCAAGAGACCCAGTACTTC	CASSRLGTGQETQYF
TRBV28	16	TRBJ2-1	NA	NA	TGTGCCAGCAGGGTTCCGGGACTCTCAGCCTACAATGAGCAGTTCTTC	CASRVPGLSAYNEQFF
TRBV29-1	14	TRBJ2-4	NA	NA	TGCAGCGTTATTGCCGGGACACCTAAAAACATTCAGTACTTC	CSVIAGTPKNIQYF
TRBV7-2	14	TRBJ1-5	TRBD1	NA	TGTGCCAGCAGCTCGGGACAGTTCAATCAGCCCCAGCATTTT	CASSSGQFNQPQHF
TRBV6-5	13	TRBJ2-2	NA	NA	TGTGCCAGCAGTTACGGGGCTACCGGGGAGCTGTTTTTT	CASSYGATGELFF
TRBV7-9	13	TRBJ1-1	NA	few	TGTGCCAGCAGCCGGACGGAGGGCCTTGAAGCTTTCTTT	CASSRTEGLEAFF
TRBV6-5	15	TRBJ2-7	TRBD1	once	TGTGCCAGCAGTTCGTTGACAGGGCTGAGTTACGAGCAGTACTTC	CASSSLTGLSYEQYF
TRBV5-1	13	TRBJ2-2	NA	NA	TGCGCCAGCAGCTTATCTAGGTCCGGGGAGCTGTTTTTT	CASSLSRSGELFF
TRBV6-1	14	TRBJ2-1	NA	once	TGTGCCAGCAGTGAAGGACCGAACTGGAGTGAGCAGTTCTTC	CASSEGPNWSEQFF
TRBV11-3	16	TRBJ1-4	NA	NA	TGTGCCAGCAGCCCCCGGCAGGGATCAACTAATGAAAAACTGTTTTTT	CASSPRQGSTNEKLFF
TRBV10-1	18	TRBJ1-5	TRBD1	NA	TGCGCCAGCAGTGGATGGGACAGGAGATATAGAAGCAATCAGCCCCAGCATTTT	CASSGWDRRYRSNQPQHF